The present T cell receptor (beta chain) was sequenced within a study of OX40 agonist ivuxolimab in advanced cancers. For the study at large: Age averaged around 58 years (range about 23 to 80), and around 87% were male.

The CDR3 covers 15 residues. V lost 0 bases and J 3 bases, leaving 13 bases between the germline ends. Per the germline V gene, CDR1 is SGHNT and CDR2 is YYREEE (reference sequence). TCRdb's table, derived via immunoSEQ multiplex PCR, lists solely in-frame clones and lacks some. The table has about 12,000 clones, approximately 80% seen once. The chain joins TRBV5-4 to TRBJ2-7; D uncertain. The origin of this receptor is an adult with an advanced solid tumor such as melanoma, head and neck, liver or kidney cancer. This sample comprised CD4+ or CD8+ T cells sorted from blood, obtained in a trial of the OX40 agonist ivuxolimab. CDR3 in amino acids: CASSLVGQTNYEQYF. The CDR3 DNA reads TGTGCCAGCAGCTTGGTGGGTCAGACGAACTACGAGCAGTACTTC.